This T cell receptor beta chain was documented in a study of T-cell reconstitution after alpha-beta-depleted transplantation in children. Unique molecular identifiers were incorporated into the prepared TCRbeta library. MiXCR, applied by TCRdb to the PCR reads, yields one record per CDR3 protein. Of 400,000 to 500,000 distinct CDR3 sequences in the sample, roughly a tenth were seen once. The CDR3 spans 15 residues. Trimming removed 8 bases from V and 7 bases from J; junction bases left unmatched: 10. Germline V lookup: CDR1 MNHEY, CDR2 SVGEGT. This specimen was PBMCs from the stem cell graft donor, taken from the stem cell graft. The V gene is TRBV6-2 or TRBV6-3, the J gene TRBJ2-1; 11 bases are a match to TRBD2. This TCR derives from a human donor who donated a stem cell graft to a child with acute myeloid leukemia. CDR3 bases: TGTGCCAGCGGATCACTAGCGGGAGCAGCGAATGAGCAGTTCTTC. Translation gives CASGSLAGAANEQFF.